The 32 T cell receptor delta chains reported below all come from one sample, sequenced in a study of gamma-delta T cells after stem cell transplantation. TCRdb re-called clones from the RT-PCR reads via CATT. The data show approximately 5,000 delta-chain clones, with approximately 1.9% seen just once and approximately 19% held by the top ten. The sample consisted of gamma-delta T cells. These receptors all stem from a human donor. It is not recorded whose cells these are; they may come from a transplant donor.

Note on this clone: TCRdb has a much larger clone's protein, which differs at residue 7 from the translation of this DNA, likely because of a read error; what is shown is the protein translated from the DNA. The chain recombines TRDV2 with TRDJ1, with TRDD3 as a possible D gene (5 bases). The CDR3 is 16 residues long. The V gene lost 7 bases and the J gene lost 3 bases, with 23 bases spanning the gap. Per the germline V gene, CDR1 is GEAIGNYY and CDR2 is EKD. CDR3 region: CACKRLEDIFPDKLIF. The CDR3 DNA follows: TGTGCCTGCAAACGACTGGAGGATATTTTCCCCGATAAACTCATCTTT.

The table lists this clone with a few counts. The rearrangement joins TRDV1 to TRDJ2; 13 nucleotides match TRDD3. Per the germline V gene, CDR1 is TSWWSYY and CDR2 is QGS. The length of the CDR3 is 23 residues. Losses at the gene ends were 6 bases for V and 0 bases for J; bases not matched to a gene: 22. The CDR3 is CALGLTPVDWGIRVFTLTAQLFF. The CDR3 DNA reads as TGTGCTCTTGGACTTACTCCCGTGGACTGGGGGATACGGGTTTTCACTTTGACAGCACAACTCTTCTTT.

In its sample, this clone was seen a few times. This is likely an artifact of a read error, given a far larger clone one base away. The same CDR3 can be traced to other DNA sequences in this sample. This chain uses TRDV2 with TRDJ1, with a weak D call TRDD2 (5 bases). This CDR3 region has 15 residues. Germline V gene sequence: CDR1 GEAIGNYY, CDR2 EKD. The V gene lost 3 bases and the J gene lost 5 bases, with 18 bases spanning the gap. CDR3 bases: TGTGCCTGTGACCCCTTGTTGCTTCCGGGGGATAAACTCATCTTT. Its protein is CACDPLLLPGDKLIF.

The table lists this clone with a few counts. The protein that TCRdb holds for this DNA derives from a much larger clone and differs from the translated DNA at residue 7, which likely indicates a read error; the protein shown here is translated from the DNA. The chain couples TRDV2 to TRDJ1; D is ambiguous. CDR3 length: 14 amino acids. The germline V gene has CDR1 GEAIGNYY and CDR2 EKD. Deletions cut 3 bases from V and 4 bases from J, with 14 bases between. The CDR3 coding sequence is TGTGCCTGTGACGACGTCCAGGGGTACGATAAACTCATCTTT. Protein product: CACDDVQGYDKLIF.

This clone was observed a few times. This DNA translates differently at residue 7 from the TCRdb protein, which is that of a much larger clone; a read error is likely, and the protein shown is the DNA's own translation. This chain links TRDV2 with TRDJ1, with 9 bases that match TRDD3. The V gene's germline CDR1 is GEAIGNYY and CDR2 EKD. This CDR3 is 18 amino acids long. The ends lost 1 base at V and 4 bases at J; junction bases unmatched: 15. CDR3 residues: CACDTIFNYWGTGDKLIF. CDR3 in DNA: TGTGCCTGTGACACGATTTTTAATTACTGGGGGACCGGCGATAAACTCATCTTT.

By share, this clone counts as medium-sized. The chain employs TRDV2 and TRDJ1; 13 bases are shared with TRDD3. The CDR3 loop spans 17 amino acids. V was clipped by 4 bases and J by 1 base; unmatched bases: 8. Looked up from germline, CDR1 is GEAIGNYY and CDR2 is EKD. CDR3 protein: CACDYVLGDTFTDKLIF. As DNA, the CDR3 is TGTGCCTGTGATTACGTACTGGGGGATACGTTCACCGATAAACTCATCTTT.

As for this clone: A far larger clone differs by one base, so this is likely a read error. The same CDR3 is also encoded by other DNA sequences in this sample. The genes are TRDV2 and TRDJ1; 10 bases are a match to TRDD3. This CDR3 is 15 amino acids long. Per the germline V gene, CDR1 is GEAIGNYY and CDR2 is EKD. The DNA of the CDR3 is TGTGCCTGTGACCATTTGGGGGATACTGCCGACAAACTCATCTTT. Protein product: CACDHLGDTADKLIF.

As for this clone: A far larger clone differs by one base, so this is likely a read error. Additional DNA sequences in this sample encode the identical CDR3. The chain links TRDV2 to TRDJ1; a possible D gene is TRDD3 (5 bases). Trimming shortened V by 1 base and J by 5 bases, and 13 bases separated the two germline ends. CDR1 and CDR2 (germline): GEAIGNYY, EKD. CDR3 length: 14 amino acids. The DNA for the CDR3 is TGTGCCTGTGACACATTACTTGGGGAAGATAAACTCATCTTT. Protein: CACDTLLGEDKLIF.

This clone was observed at least ten times. This likely reflects a read error, since a far larger clone is one base away. The chain links TRDV2 to TRDJ1; TRDD3 might be the D (5 bases). CDR3 length: 15 amino acids. V was cut by 0 bases and J by 0 bases, with 10 bases left in between. Germline-derived CDR1 and CDR2 are GEAIGNYY and EKD. The CDR3 DNA reads TGTGCCTGTGACACCGCGGGATTGTACACCGATAAACTCATCTTT. It encodes CACDTAGLYTDKLIF.

For this clone: The identical CDR3 is also encoded by other nucleotide sequences in the sample. The genes are TRDV2 and TRDJ1, with 10 positions matching TRDD3. The CDR3 is 16 residues long. Looked up from germline, CDR1 is GEAIGNYY and CDR2 is EKD. V shed 3 bases, J shed 2 bases, and the junction held 8 bases outside the gene matches. CDR3 amino acids: CACDVLGDPPTDKLIF. The CDR3 DNA is TGTGCCTGTGACGTACTGGGGGATCCACCGACCGATAAACTCATCTTT.

This clone has just a few counts. This is likely an artifact of a read error, given a far larger clone one base away. This sample includes further DNA sequences coding for the same CDR3. J is TRDJ1 and V is TRDV2, with 9 bases that match TRDD3. V lost 4 bases and J lost 2; bases outside the gene matches: 16. CDR1 is GEAIGNYY and CDR2 is EKD in the germline V gene. The CDR3 totals 18 residues. CDR3 amino acids: CACDSVLGDTQRTDKLIF. For the CDR3, the DNA is TGTGCCTGTGATTCGGTACTAGGGGATACGCAGCGGACCGATAAACTCATCTTT.

This clone has just a few counts. A read error is the likely source, as a far larger clone sits one nucleotide away. This specimen includes other DNA sequences encoding the same CDR3. This chain uses TRDV2 with TRDJ1; 12 nucleotides align to TRDD3. The CDR3 totals 18 residues. From germline, CDR1 is GEAIGNYY and CDR2 EKD. The DNA for the CDR3 is TGTGCCTGCGACACCGTAGCCTGGGGGATACGGAAATCCGATAAACTCATCTTT. Protein sequence: CACDTVAWGIRKSDKLIF.

In regard to this clone: A much bigger clone sits one base away, suggesting this may be a read error. Other DNA variants within this sample encode the same CDR3. The J gene is TRDJ3, the V gene TRDV2; D is undetermined. The CDR3 covers 18 residues. The V gene's germline CDR1 is GEAIGNYY and CDR2 EKD. The CDR3: CACDIASARSWDTRQMFF. As DNA, the CDR3 is TGTGCTTGTGACATAGCTTCTGCCCGCTCCTGGGACACCCGACAGATGTTTTTC.

Details on this clone: TCRdb's protein, taken from a much larger clone, differs from this DNA's translation at residue 14, likely owing to a read error; the protein displayed comes from the DNA. The genes are TRDV2 and TRDJ1; TRDD3 agrees at 12 bases. The trim removed 1 base at V and 7 bases at J, leaving 15 bases unmatched. Germline assignment: CDR1 GEAIGNYY and CDR2 EKD. The CDR3 has 18 residues. This chain's CDR3 is CACDTVTGGYLRGGKLIF. The DNA of the CDR3 is TGTGCCTGTGACACGGTAACTGGGGGATACTTGAGAGGAGGTAAACTCATCTTT.

Concerning this clone itself: The translation of this DNA and the TCRdb protein of a much larger clone differ at residue 7, probably owing to a read error; the protein shown here is translated from the DNA. V is TRDV2 and J is TRDJ3, with D unclear. Trimming cost V 2 bases and J 0 bases, with 16 bases left between them. Germline CDR1 reads GEAIGNYY; CDR2 reads EKD. CDR3 length: 19 residues. For the CDR3, the DNA is TGTGCCTGTGACAGTTGGAGGAATACAACCTCCTGGGACACCCGACAGATGTTTTTC. It yields the protein CACDSWRNTTSWDTRQMFF.

Concerning this clone: A single base is all that separates this from a far larger clone, so a read error is likely. The sample contains more than one DNA sequence encoding this CDR3. The V call is TRDV2, the J call TRDJ1, with 12 bases fitting TRDD3. CDR3 length: 20 residues. From germline, CDR1 is GEAIGNYY and CDR2 EKD. Here the CDR3 DNA reads TGTGCCTGTGACACCGTACAGGGGTTCCCTACTGGGGGATACACCGATAAACTCATCTTC. It yields the protein CACDTVQGFPTGGYTDKLIF.

Remarks on this clone: The TCRdb protein comes from a much larger clone and disagrees with this DNA's translation at residue 14, likely due to a read error; the protein given here is derived from the DNA. The chain has TRDV2 and TRDJ1; 13 bases are shared with TRDD3. J gave up 4 bases and V 0 bases, and 13 bases lay outside the gene matches. Per germline, CDR1 GEAIGNYY and CDR2 EKD. The CDR3 has 19 amino acids. CDR3 in amino acids: CACDTVGTGGYASIDKLIF. CDR3 coding DNA: TGTGCCTGTGACACCGTTGGGACTGGGGGATACGCGTCCATCGATAAACTCATCTTT.

Regarding this clone: This DNA's translation and the protein TCRdb lists, from a much larger clone, do not match at residue 5, likely due to a read error; the protein shown is translated from the DNA. The V call is TRDV2, the J call TRDJ1; 8 nucleotides match TRDD3. V shed 3 bases and J 2 bases; nucleotides not matched to a gene: 10. CDR3 length equals 16 residues. Germline lookup yields CDR1 GEAIGNYY and CDR2 EKD. CDR3 sequence: CACDHLGDPPTDKLIF. The CDR3 coding sequence is TGTGCCTGTGACCATTTGGGGGATCCACCGACCGATAAACTCATCTTT.

This clone is medium-sized. The sample has other DNA sequences that encode this CDR3 too. The V and J genes are TRDV2 and TRDJ3, with 9 nucleotides matching TRDD3. The CDR3 totals 20 residues. Germline V CDR1 and CDR2: GEAIGNYY, EKD. V trimming: 4 bases; J trimming: 0 bases; junction bases outside the gene matches: 12. The CDR3, as DNA: TGTGCCTGTGATCATCTACTGGGGGACCGAAGCTCCTGGGACACCCGACAGATGTTTTTC. Its protein is CACDHLLGDRSSWDTRQMFF.

A few counts support this clone. The protein in TCRdb stems from a much larger clone and differs at residue 3 from this DNA's translation, likely a read error; here the protein is translated from the DNA. This chain connects TRDV2 to TRDJ1, with 13 bases lining up with TRDD3. This CDR3 is 16 amino acids long. Per germline, CDR1 GEAIGNYY and CDR2 EKD. The CDR3, as DNA: TGTGCCCGTGACGCATTAACTGGGGGATACGCCGATAAACTCATCTTT. Amino acids: CARDALTGGYADKLIF.

This clone was detected only a few times. An end of the junction does not agree with germline; a read error may underlie this. The genes are TRDV2 and TRDJ1; D not resolved. This CDR3 contains 15 residues. Germline V gene sequence: CDR1 GEAIGNYY, CDR2 EKD. CDR3 coding DNA: TGTGCCTGCTATCCCCTCCAAAGAAGGACCGATGAACTCATCTTT. This gives the protein CACYPLQRRTDELIF.

By sample fraction, this clone is medium-sized (0.01 to 0.1%). This chain connects TRDV2 to TRDJ1, with 9 bases aligning to TRDD3. This CDR3 region has 16 residues. V was pared by 4 bases and J by 0 bases, with 8 bases of the junction left unmatched. CDR1 GEAIGNYY and CDR2 EKD come from the germline V gene. The CDR3 sequence: CACEPLGDSDTDKLIF. Here the CDR3 DNA reads TGTGCCTGTGAACCGCTGGGGGATTCCGACACCGATAAACTCATCTTT.

Only a few counts were recorded for this clone. The junction and the germline gene differ at one end; a read error may be behind it. The rearrangement joins TRDV2 to TRDJ1; 10 bases agree with TRDD3. The CDR3 runs 15 residues. Per the germline V gene, CDR1 is GEAIGNYY and CDR2 is EKD. Here the CDR3 DNA reads TGTGCCTATGACCGACTGGGGGATGGCCACGATAAACCCATCTTT. Protein product: CAYDRLGDGHDKPIF.

A remark on this clone: For this DNA, TCRdb reports the protein of a much larger clone, which diverges at residue 9, most likely from a read error; the protein presented here is translated directly from the DNA. For the CDR3, the DNA is TGTGCCTGTGACACCGTGGGACTGAGGGATACGTCAACCACCGATAAACTCATCTTT. It specifies CACDTVGLRDTSTTDKLIF. V usage is TRDV2 and J usage is TRDJ1; TRDD3 matches at 8 bases. The V gene's germline CDR1 is GEAIGNYY and CDR2 EKD. This CDR3 has 19 amino acids. V gave up 0 bases and J gave up 1 base; unmatched junction bases: 15.

Details on this clone: Being one base from a much bigger clone, this may be a read error. In the same sample, other DNA sequences code for this CDR3. CDR3 sequence reads: CACVEMGDSYTDKLIF. The CDR3 region has the DNA TGCGCCTGTGTCGAGATGGGGGACTCATACACCGATAAACTCATCTTT. The chain couples TRDV2 to TRDJ1; 7 nucleotides line up with TRDD3. CDR1 and CDR2 (germline): GEAIGNYY, EKD. The CDR3 extends over 16 amino acids.

By share, this clone ranks as medium-sized (0.01 to 0.1%). The same CDR3 can be traced to other DNA sequences in this sample. The rearrangement links TRDV2 to TRDJ1, with TRDD3 identical over 12 bases. V lost 1 base and J lost 2; bases outside the gene matches: 4. CDR1 and CDR2 from the germline V gene are GEAIGNYY and EKD. This CDR3 is 16 amino acids long. In DNA, the CDR3 is TGTGCCTGTGACACACTGGGGGATACATCGACCGATAAACTCATCTTT. Its translation: CACDTLGDTSTDKLIF.

In the case of this clone: The protein TCRdb lists belongs to a much larger clone and differs from this DNA's translation at residue 5, which points to a read error; the protein shown is made from the DNA. The chain recombines TRDV2 with TRDJ1; D not resolved. The length of the CDR3 is 14 residues. The germline V and J ends were trimmed by 1 base and 5 bases, with 13 bases remaining between them. Germline V gene lookup returns CDR1 GEAIGNYY and CDR2 EKD. The CDR3 DNA follows: TGTGCCTGTGACACTATAGCTGCCGCAGATAAACTCATCTTT. This gives the protein CACDTIAAADKLIF.

This clone was seen more than once but under ten times. For this DNA, TCRdb reports the protein of a much larger clone, which diverges at residue 17, most likely from a read error; the protein presented here is translated directly from the DNA. V is TRDV2 and J is TRDJ1; TRDD3 matches 10 bases. This CDR3 is built from 18 residues. Germline assignment: CDR1 GEAIGNYY and CDR2 EKD. The CDR3 DNA reads TGTGCCTGTGACACCGTGTCCCTTACTGGGGGATCCACCGATAAACTCACCTTT. Its translation: CACDTVSLTGGSTDKLTF.

In the case of this clone: This sequence may be a read error, since a much larger clone differs from it by one base. This chain joins TRDV2 and TRDJ1; TRDD3 aligns across 13 bases. The CDR3 sequence is 18 residues long. From germline, CDR1 is GEAIGNYY and CDR2 EKD. The junction had 10 bases not matched to a gene; V was cut back by 3 bases and J by 1 base. DNA for the CDR3: TGTGCCTGTGACGCTATACTGGGGGATACGCTTAGCACCGATAAACTCATCTTT. Its translation is CACDAILGDTLSTDKLIF.

On this clone itself: A far larger clone is one nucleotide away, so this likely arose from a read error. At the DNA level, this CDR3 is encoded by other sequences in the same sample as well. V usage is TRDV2 and J usage is TRDJ1; the match to TRDD3 covers 10 bases. This CDR3 has 15 residues. Per germline, CDR1 GEAIGNYY and CDR2 EKD. V lost 3 bases and J lost 5; bases outside the gene matches: 8. Here the CDR3 reads CACDHLGDTADKLIF. The DNA of the CDR3 is TGTGCCTGTGACCATTTGGGGGATACTGCTGATAAACTCATCTTT.

In the case of this clone: With a far larger clone one base away, a read error is the likely cause. The same CDR3 also results from other DNA sequences found in this sample. The V gene is TRDV2, the J gene TRDJ1; 8 bases line up with TRDD3. CDR1 GEAIGNYY and CDR2 EKD come from the germline V gene. Germline trimming cut 7 bases from V and 0 bases from J; bases unmatched to any gene: 18. CDR3 length: 18 amino acids. This chain's CDR3 is CACDRLGDQRVYTDKLIF. The CDR3 nucleotides read TGTGCCTGCGACCGATTGGGGGATCAAAGAGTATACACCGATAAACTCATCTTT.

This sequence joins TRDV1 and TRDJ1; 8 positions match TRDD3. Germline V gene data show CDR1 as TSWWSYY and CDR2 as QGS. The CDR3 runs 17 residues. V was pared by 1 base and J by 8 bases, with 15 bases of the junction left unmatched. The CDR3 protein is CALGEPCSPMYWGKLIF. CDR3 nucleotides: TGTGCTCTTGGGGAACCCTGCTCCCCGATGTACTGGGGGAAACTCATCTTT.